This is a list of T cell receptor beta chains from one sample in a study of response to subunit inactivated influenza vaccine. In TCRdb, the RT-PCR reads were re-called with MiXCR into one record per CDR3 protein. Of roughly 650,000 distinct CDR3 sequences in the sample, approximately 14% were seen once. The specimen was PBMCs from blood, collected approximately 12 days after vaccination. Receptors originate from a man between 45 and 60 years old who received an inactivated influenza vaccine. CDR3s leave out the opening cysteine and the closing phenylalanine or tryptophan. The D gene is left open where the match is weak.

CDR3aa	v_gene	j_gene	d_gene
ATSDLMGVEQF	TRBV24-1	TRBJ2-1	-
ASSWTAPSTDTQY	TRBV6-5	TRBJ2-3	-
AIRQGSEKLF	TRBV12-3/TRBV12-4	TRBJ1-4	TRBD1
ASSESKDLDTQY	TRBV10-1	TRBJ2-3	-
SARTGQVSYGYT	TRBV20-1	TRBJ1-2	TRBD1
ASRSGINNEKLF	TRBV5-1	TRBJ1-4	-
ASSYRASGTDTQY	TRBV6-5	TRBJ2-3	-
ASTVAGGPTDTQY	TRBV10-2	TRBJ2-3	TRBD2
ASRKPASGNTIY	TRBV5-5	TRBJ1-3	-
ASSETYSSPLH	TRBV25-1	TRBJ1-6	-
ATSRVELAGANVLT	TRBV15	TRBJ2-6	-
SAQLNSYEQY	TRBV20-1	TRBJ2-7	-
TSSQVAGPHRSTDTQY	TRBV1	TRBJ2-3	-
ASSEAVGVAKNIQY	TRBV6-1	TRBJ2-4	-
ASSPTRNPYEQY	TRBV12-3/TRBV12-4	TRBJ2-7	-
ASSSRGATEAF	TRBV4-1	TRBJ1-1	-
ASAKGLVQETQY	TRBV7-9	TRBJ2-5	-
ASSSGSRYGYT	TRBV12-3/TRBV12-4	TRBJ1-2	-
ASSHWRSPTEAF	TRBV12-3/TRBV12-4	TRBJ1-1	-
ASSQGLSVEQY	TRBV4-3	TRBJ2-7	-
SVGLTAPYEQY	TRBV29-1	TRBJ2-7	-
ASSQELAWQSTDTQY	TRBV4-3	TRBJ2-3	-
AIQRGAGSPLH	TRBV15	TRBJ1-6	-
ASILTGNSYEQY	TRBV5-6	TRBJ2-7	-
ASSLAARGSDTQY	TRBV7-2	TRBJ2-3	-
SANLAGGGTDTQY	TRBV20-1	TRBJ2-3	TRBD2
ASTQTDSYTGELF	TRBV12-3/TRBV12-4	TRBJ2-2	-
ATSRGGNSGRTENEQF	TRBV15	TRBJ2-1	TRBD2
ATSSSTAQETQY	TRBV24-1	TRBJ2-5	-
ASSLTGTSGRSGELF	TRBV7-8	TRBJ2-2	TRBD2
SVARGCNSYNSPLH	TRBV29-1	TRBJ1-6	-
ASSSGRADEQY	TRBV7-9	TRBJ2-7	-
SAISGVGPYEQY	TRBV20-1	TRBJ2-7	TRBD2
ASSYSTGLAETQY	TRBV6-5	TRBJ2-5	-
ASTGAGYNEQF	TRBV27	TRBJ2-1	-
ASSAPGTGDTGELF	TRBV3-1	TRBJ2-2	TRBD1
ASSSSGSDTQY	TRBV5-4	TRBJ2-3	TRBD2
ASSPRTRTETQY	TRBV11-2	TRBJ2-5	-
ASSGTGGTDEQF	TRBV6-1	TRBJ2-1	TRBD1
ASSQGSGSDGYT	TRBV5-5	TRBJ1-2	-
SARDVRRDQYNEQF	TRBV20-1	TRBJ2-1	-
ASGTLRGWETQY	TRBV11-2	TRBJ2-5	-